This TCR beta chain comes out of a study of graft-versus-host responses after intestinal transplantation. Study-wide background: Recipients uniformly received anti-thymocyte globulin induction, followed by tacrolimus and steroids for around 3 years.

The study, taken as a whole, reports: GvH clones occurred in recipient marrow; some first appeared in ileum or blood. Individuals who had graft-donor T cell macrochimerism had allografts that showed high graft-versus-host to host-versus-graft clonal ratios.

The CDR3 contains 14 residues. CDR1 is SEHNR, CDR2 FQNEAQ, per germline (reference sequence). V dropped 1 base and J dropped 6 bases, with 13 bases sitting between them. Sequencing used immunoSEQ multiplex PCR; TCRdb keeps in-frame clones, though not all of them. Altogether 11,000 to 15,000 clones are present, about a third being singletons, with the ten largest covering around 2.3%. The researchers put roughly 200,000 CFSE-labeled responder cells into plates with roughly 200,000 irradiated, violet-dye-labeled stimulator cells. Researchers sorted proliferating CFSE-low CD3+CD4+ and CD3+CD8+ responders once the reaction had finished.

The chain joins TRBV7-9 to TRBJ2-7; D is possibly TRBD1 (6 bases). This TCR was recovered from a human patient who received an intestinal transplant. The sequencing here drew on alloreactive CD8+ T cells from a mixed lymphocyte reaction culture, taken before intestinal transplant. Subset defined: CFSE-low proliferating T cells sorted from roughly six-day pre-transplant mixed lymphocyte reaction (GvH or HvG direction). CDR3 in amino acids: CASSLVAGGGEQYF. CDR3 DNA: TGTGCCAGCAGCTTAGTCGCTGGGGGCGGCGAGCAGTACTTC. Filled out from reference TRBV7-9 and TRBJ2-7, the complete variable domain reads DTGVSQNPRHKITKRGQNVTFRCDPISEHNRLYWYRQTLGQGPEFLTYFQNEAQLEKSRLLSDRFSAERPKGSFSTLEIQRTEQGDSAMYLCASSLVAGGGEQYFGPGTRLTVT.